A single sample is the source of the 9 T cell receptor beta chains below, sequenced in a study of blood T cell repertoires in COVID-19. TCRdb's table, derived via immunoSEQ multiplex PCR, lists solely in-frame clones and lacks some. The sample carries about 180,000 clones, around four fifths recorded once. The sequencing sample was made of peripheral blood. The receptors were sampled from a man in his sixties or seventies with active or convalescent COVID-19.

This chain uses TRBV7-9 with TRBJ2-3; weak D call: TRBD2 (5 bases). The CDR3 is 13 residues long. V was cut by 8 bases and J by 14 bases, with 23 bases left in between. CDR1 is SEHNR, CDR2 FQNEAQ, per germline (reference sequence). The CDR3 DNA sequence: TGTGCCAGCGGAATTTCAACGGGCGGAGGTCGGTATTTT. Residues: CASGISTGGGRYF. The variable domain in full, completed from reference TRBV7-9 and TRBJ2-3, reads DTGVSQNPRHKITKRGQNVTFRCDPISEHNRLYWYRQTLGQGPEFLTYFQNEAQLEKSRLLSDRFSAERPKGSFSTLEIQRTEQGDSAMYLCASGISTGGGRYFGPGTRLTVL.

The J gene is TRBJ2-7, the V gene TRBV19; no reliable D call. The CDR3 has 12 residues. V lost 3 bases to trimming and J lost 3 bases, with 6 bases between them. CDR1 and CDR2 (germline): LNHDA, SQIVND (reference sequence). The CDR3 bases are TGTGCCAGTAGTATGACGGGCTACGAGCAGTACTTC. Protein sequence: CASSMTGYEQYF.

The rearrangement joins TRBV4-2 to TRBJ1-1, with a possible D match to TRBD1 (5 bases). CDR1 and CDR2 (germline): LGHNA, YNFKEQ. This CDR3 has 14 residues. Trimming removed 1 base at V and 3 bases at J, with 9 bases between. The CDR3 region has the DNA TGTGCCAGCAGCCAAGGGACAATCGACACTGAAGCTTTCTTT. Translation gives CASSQGTIDTEAFF.

The chain combines TRBV11-3 with TRBJ1-1; unclear D gene. This CDR3 has 13 residues. CDR1 is SGHNT and CDR2 is YENEEA in the germline V gene. V dropped 1 base and J dropped 1 base, with 4 bases sitting between them. The CDR3 DNA follows: TGTGCCAGCAGCTTAGGCGAGAACACTGAAGCTTTCTTT. Translated: CASSLGENTEAFF. Complete variable domain (other parts from reference TRBV11-3 and TRBJ1-1): EAGVVQSPRYKIIEKKQPVAFWCNPISGHNTLYWYLQNLGQGPELLIRYENEEAVDDSQLPKDRFSAERLKGVDSTLKIQPAELGDSAVYLCASSLGENTEAFFGQGTRLTVV.

The rearrangement links TRBV6-5 to TRBJ2-7, with D unclear. Germline V CDR1 and CDR2: MNHEY, SVGAGI. The CDR3 has 14 amino acids. V was shortened by 6 bases and J by 3 bases, with 15 bases between the two germline ends. CDR3 in amino acids: CASRNYYNDYEQYF. For the CDR3, the DNA is TGTGCCAGCAGGAACTATTACAACGACTACGAGCAGTACTTC.

V is TRBV27 and J is TRBJ1-1; 7 positions agree with TRBD1. The CDR3 runs to 11 residues. Germline lookup yields CDR1 MNHEY and CDR2 SMNVEV (reference sequence). V lost 6 bases, J lost 7 bases, and 2 bases stayed unmatched. CDR3: CASSTGDEAFF. CDR3 DNA: TGTGCCAGCAGCACAGGGGATGAAGCTTTCTTT.

This clone was counted a few times. V usage is TRBV5-6 and J usage is TRBJ2-1, with 9 bases identical to TRBD1. Germline assignment: CDR1 SGHDT and CDR2 YYEEEE. This CDR3 has 16 amino acids. With 4 bases clipped from V and 4 bases from J, the junction kept 9 bases outside the gene matches. The CDR3 nucleotides are TGTGCCAGCAGCGATACAGGGGGCGTAAGGTACAATGAGCAGTTCTTC. Its protein product is CASSDTGGVRYNEQFF.

The chain combines TRBV30 with TRBJ1-1; possibly TRBD1 for D (6 bases). V was cut by 0 bases and J by 4 bases, with 12 bases left in between. There are 14 residues in the CDR3. The germline V gene has CDR1 GTSNPN and CDR2 SVGIG (reference sequence). The CDR3 DNA reads as TGTGCCTGGAGTGTACTTGTAGGGGGCACTGAAGCTTTCTTT. Translating it yields CAWSVLVGGTEAFF.

With respect to this clone: Relative to the germline gene, one junction end is altered; a read error may explain this. The chain joins TRBV7-7 to TRBJ2-2; a possible D gene is TRBD1 (5 bases). Germline V CDR1 and CDR2: SSHAT, FNYEAQ (reference sequence). The CDR3 spans 14 residues. CDR3 protein: CASRETVNTGELFF. CDR3 nucleotides: TGTGCTAGCAGAGAGACAGTGAACACCGGGGAGCTGTTTTTT.